This passage covers 5 T cell receptor beta chains from one sample sequenced in a study of regulatory T cells in long-lasting Graves disease. Investigators prepared the TCR beta libraries by applying iRepertoire HTBI primers and Arm-PCR of CDR3 regions. Via MiXCR, TCRdb re-called the multiplex PCR reads, giving one row per CDR3 protein. Of a few hundred thousand distinct CDR3 sequences listed, 13% were seen once; the top ten hold roughly 10%. Time point here: newly diagnosed GD, antithyroid drugs for less than 3 months. PBMCs provided the RNA from which the TCR library was made. The same data also went into a second study, on T cells in Graves' hyperthyroidism and ophthalmopathy.

The sequencing here drew on peripheral blood mononuclear cells (PBMCs), taken at new diagnosis, from a patient treated with antithyroid drugs. The receptors were sampled from a man aged 25 to 40 with Graves disease.

This clonotype was seen ten or more times. The chain recombines TRBV7-3 with TRBJ1-2, with 7 bases fitting TRBD1. The CDR3 totals 12 residues. Germline CDR1 and CDR2: SGHTA and FQGTGA. The trim removed 8 bases at V and 7 bases at J, leaving 7 bases unmatched. CDR3 residues: CASGQGGGGYTF. The CDR3 DNA is TGTGCCAGCGGACAAGGGGGCGGTGGCTACACCTTC.

In this sample, this clonotype turned up many times. The V and J genes are TRBV7-2 and TRBJ1-5; 8 bases map to TRBD1. Trimming at V came to 5 bases and at J to 5 bases, leaving 2 bases not matched to a gene. Germline CDR1 SGHTA, CDR2 FQGNSA. The CDR3 contains 13 residues. The CDR3 DNA sequence: TGTGCCAGCAGCCTACAGGGGGATCAGCCCCAGCATTTT. Its protein is CASSLQGDQPQHF. Looking up the rest from reference TRBV7-2 and TRBJ1-5 gives the full variable domain: GAGVSQSPSNKVTEKGKDVELRCDPISGHTALYWYRQSLGQGLEFLIYFQGNSAPDKSGLPSDRFSAERTGGSVSTLTIQRTQQEDSAVYLCASSLQGDQPQHFGDGTRLSIL.

The table lists this clonotype with many counts. The chain employs TRBV10-3 and TRBJ2-7, with D tentatively TRBD2 (6 bases). Trimming pared 6 bases from V and 3 bases from J, leaving 15 bases between. This CDR3 has 14 residues. In germline, CDR1 is ENHRY, CDR2 SYGVKD. The DNA of the CDR3 is TGTGCCATCAGCGCCGGGACTTCCGACTACGAGCAGTACTTC. Translation: CAISAGTSDYEQYF.

This clonotype has ten or more counts. The chain couples TRBV6-5 to TRBJ1-1, with a possible D match to TRBD1 (6 bases). This CDR3 contains 14 residues. The germline V gene has CDR1 MNHEY and CDR2 SVGAGI. V was pared by 4 bases and J by 1 base, with 10 bases between. The CDR3 sequence is CASSSPGQNTEAFF. CDR3 coding DNA: TGTGCCAGCAGTTCCCCGGGACAGAACACTGAAGCTTTCTTT.

This clonotype has a count of ten or more. The rearrangement links TRBV7-6 to TRBJ2-1; D could derive from TRBD1 or TRBD2 (6 bases each). Germline V lookup: CDR1 SGHVS, CDR2 FNYEAQ. Between the trimmed V and J ends, which lost 5 bases and 7 bases, there was a span of 24 bases. The CDR3 is 17 residues long. The CDR3 nucleotides read TGTGCCAGCAGCCTCCCATTGAGTAGCGGCACAGGGAATGAGCAGTTCTTC. It is translated as CASSLPLSSGTGNEQFF.